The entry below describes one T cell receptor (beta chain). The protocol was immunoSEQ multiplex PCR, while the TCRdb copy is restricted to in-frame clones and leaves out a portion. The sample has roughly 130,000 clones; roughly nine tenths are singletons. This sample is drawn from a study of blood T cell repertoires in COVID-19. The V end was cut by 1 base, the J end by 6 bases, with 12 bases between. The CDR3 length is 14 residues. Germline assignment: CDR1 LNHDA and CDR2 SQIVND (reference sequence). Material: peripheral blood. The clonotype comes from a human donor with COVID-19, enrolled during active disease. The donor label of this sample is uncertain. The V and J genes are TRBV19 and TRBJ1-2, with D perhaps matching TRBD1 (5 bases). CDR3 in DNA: TGTGCCAGTAGTATAGGGGGCGCGGTGGATGGCTACACCTTC. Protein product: CASSIGGAVDGYTF.